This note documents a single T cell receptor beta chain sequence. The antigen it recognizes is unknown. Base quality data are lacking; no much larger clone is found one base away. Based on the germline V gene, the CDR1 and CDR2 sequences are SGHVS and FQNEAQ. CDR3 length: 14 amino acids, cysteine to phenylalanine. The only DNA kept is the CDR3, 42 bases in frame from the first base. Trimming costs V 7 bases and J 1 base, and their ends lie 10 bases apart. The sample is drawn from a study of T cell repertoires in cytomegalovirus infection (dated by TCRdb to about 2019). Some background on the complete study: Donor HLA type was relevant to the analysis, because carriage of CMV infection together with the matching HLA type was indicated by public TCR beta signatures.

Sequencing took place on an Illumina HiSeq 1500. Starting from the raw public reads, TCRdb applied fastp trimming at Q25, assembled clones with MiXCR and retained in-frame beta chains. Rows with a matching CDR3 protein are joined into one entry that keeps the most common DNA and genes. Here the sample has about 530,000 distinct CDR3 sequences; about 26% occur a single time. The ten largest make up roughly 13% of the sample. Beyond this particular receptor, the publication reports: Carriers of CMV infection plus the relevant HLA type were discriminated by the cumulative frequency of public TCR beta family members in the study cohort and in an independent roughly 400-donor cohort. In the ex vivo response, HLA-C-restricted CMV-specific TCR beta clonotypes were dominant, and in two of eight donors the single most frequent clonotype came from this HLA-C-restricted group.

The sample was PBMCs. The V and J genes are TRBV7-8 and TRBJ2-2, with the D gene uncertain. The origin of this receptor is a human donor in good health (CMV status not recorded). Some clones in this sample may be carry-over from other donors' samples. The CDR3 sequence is CASKERGNTGELFF. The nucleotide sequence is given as TGTGCCAGCAAGGAGCGAGGGAACACCGGGGAGCTGTTTTTT.